The 7 T cell receptor beta chains presented below share a single source sample, sequenced in a study of graft-versus-host responses after intestinal transplantation. These receptors lack a known antigen. The protocol was immunoSEQ multiplex PCR, while the TCRdb copy is restricted to in-frame clones and leaves out a portion. The table shows around 95,000 clones, with roughly nine tenths occurring only once. This sample comprised unstimulated CD4+ T cells sorted from spleen or lymph node cells, obtained before transplant. Receptors were obtained from a human donor who was the organ donor for an intestinal transplant.

This chain links TRBV30 with TRBJ1-1; D perhaps matches TRBD1 (5 bases). The CDR3 is 13 residues long. Trimming stripped 4 bases from V and 1 base from J, with 10 bases between. CDR1 is GTSNPN and CDR2 is SVGIG in the germline V gene (reference sequence). The CDR3 sequence is CAWNKQENTEAFF. As DNA, the CDR3 is TGTGCCTGGAACAAACAGGAGAACACTGAAGCTTTCTTT.

V is TRBV11-2 and J is TRBJ1-1; D is unresolved. This CDR3 is 14 amino acids long. With 4 bases removed from V and 1 base from J, the gap between germline ends came to 10 bases. The germline gives CDR1 SGHAT, CDR2 FQNNGV. Written as DNA, the CDR3 is TGTGCCAGCAGCTATCAGACGGGGAACACTGAAGCTTTCTTT. Protein sequence: CASSYQTGNTEAFF. Full variable domain (rest looked up from reference TRBV11-2 and TRBJ1-1): EAGVAQSPRYKIIEKRQSVAFWCNPISGHATLYWYQQILGQGPKLLIQFQNNGVVDDSQLPKDRFSAERLKGVDSTLKIQPAKLEDSAVYLCASSYQTGNTEAFFGQGTRLTVV.

V usage is TRBV19 and J usage is TRBJ1-2; D gene unclear. CDR1 LNHDA and CDR2 SQIVND come from the germline V gene (reference sequence). The CDR3 is 15 amino acids. V was trimmed by 3 bases and J by 6 bases, leaving 17 bases between them. CDR3 sequence: CASSIPTRTGNGYTF. The CDR3 DNA is TGTGCCAGTAGTATCCCGACAAGGACGGGAAATGGCTACACCTTC.

This sequence joins TRBV11-2 and TRBJ1-5; D is uncertain. From germline, CDR1 is SGHAT and CDR2 FQNNGV. The germline V and J ends were trimmed by 1 base and 4 bases, with 8 bases remaining between them. There are 14 residues in the CDR3. The CDR3 spells CASSLGQSNQPQHF. For the CDR3, the DNA is TGTGCCAGCAGCTTAGGGCAGAGTAATCAGCCCCAGCATTTT.

The chain is built from TRBV28 and TRBJ2-3; 8 bases are shared with TRBD1. The germline V gene encodes CDR1 MDHEN and CDR2 SYDVKM. Germline trimming cut 8 bases from V and 1 base from J; bases unmatched to any gene: 8. CDR3 size: 15 residues. CDR3 sequence reads: CASVKTTGGTDTQYF. As DNA, the CDR3 is TGTGCCAGCGTTAAAACGACAGGGGGCACAGATACGCAGTATTTT.

This chain uses TRBV5-4 with TRBJ2-6, with TRBD1 identical over 8 bases. The CDR3 runs to 19 residues. Per the germline V gene, CDR1 is SGHNT and CDR2 is YYREEE (reference sequence). V trimming: 4 bases; J trimming: 2 bases; junction bases outside the gene matches: 14. CDR3 in DNA: TGTGCCAGCAGCAGGGGGGCAGGGGGCTCATCGACTGGGGCCAACGTCCTGACTTTC. This gives the protein CASSRGAGGSSTGANVLTF.

V usage is TRBV15 and J usage is TRBJ1-1; 9 nucleotides align to TRBD1. Unmatched junction bases numbered 6, after V lost 4 bases and J lost 0 bases. Germline V CDR1 and CDR2: LNHNV, YYDKDF (reference sequence). The CDR3 consists of 16 residues. The CDR3 nucleotides read TGTGCCACCAGCAAGGACAGGGGAGCCATGAACACTGAAGCTTTCTTT. This translates into CATSKDRGAMNTEAFF. Drawing the rest from reference TRBV15 and TRBJ1-1, the complete variable domain is DAMVIQNPRYQVTQFGKPVTLSCSQTLNHNVMYWYQQKSSQAPKLLFHYYDKDFNNEADTPDNFQSRRPNTSFCFLDIRSPGLGDTAMYLCATSKDRGAMNTEAFFGQGTRLTVV.